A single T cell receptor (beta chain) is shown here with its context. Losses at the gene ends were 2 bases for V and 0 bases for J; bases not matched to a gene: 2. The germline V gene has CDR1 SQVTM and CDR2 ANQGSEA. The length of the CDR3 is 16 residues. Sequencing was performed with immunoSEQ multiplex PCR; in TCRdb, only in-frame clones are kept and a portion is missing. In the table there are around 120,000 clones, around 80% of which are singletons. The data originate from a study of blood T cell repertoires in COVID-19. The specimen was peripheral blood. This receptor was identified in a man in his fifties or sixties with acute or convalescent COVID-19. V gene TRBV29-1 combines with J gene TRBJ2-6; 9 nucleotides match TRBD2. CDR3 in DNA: TGCAGCGTTGAACTAGCGGGGCTCTCTGGGGCCAACGTCCTGACTTTC. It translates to CSVELAGLSGANVLTF.